A single sample is the source of the 17 T cell receptor beta chains below, sequenced in a study of cytomegalovirus exposure and HLA in healthy donors. Primers: 60 Vbeta forward and 13 Jbeta reverse. TCRdb keeps only in-frame clones here, not all; method: immunoSEQ multiplex PCR. The sample holds more than 150,000 clones, 60% to 80% seen once. The specimen was PBMCs. Receptor source: a middle-aged man in good health and CMV-seropositive.

This clone appeared a few times. This rearrangement joins TRBV7-9 to TRBJ1-3; 7 nucleotides agree with TRBD1. The V gene end was trimmed by 5 bases and the J gene end by 4 bases; junction bases not matched to a gene: 5. Per germline, CDR1 SEHNR and CDR2 FQNEAQ (reference sequence). The CDR3 is made up of 14 amino acids. The CDR3 DNA reads TGTGCCAGCAGCCCCCGACAGGGAGGAAACACCATATATTTT. Translated: CASSPRQGGNTIYF.

The chain carries TRBV4-1 and TRBJ1-2; 7 bases align to TRBD1. Per the germline V gene, CDR1 is MGHRA and CDR2 is YSYEKL. The CDR3 extends over 13 amino acids. V lost 4 bases and J lost 4; bases outside the gene matches: 3. CDR3 in DNA: TGCGCCAGCAGCCCGACAGGGACCTATGGCTACACCTTC. It is translated as CASSPTGTYGYTF.

The chain carries TRBV5-1 and TRBJ2-6, with D uncertain. Per the germline V gene, CDR1 is SGHRS and CDR2 is YFSETQ. V was cut by 6 bases and J by 1 base, with 8 bases left in between. CDR3 size: 14 residues. CDR3 amino acids: CASNSVSGANVLTF. CDR3 sequence (DNA): TGCGCCAGCAACTCCGTATCTGGGGCCAACGTCCTGACTTTC.

This rearrangement joins TRBV19 to TRBJ2-3; 9 bases are shared with TRBD2. CDR3 length: 16 amino acids. J was trimmed by 5 bases and V by 6 bases; bases with no gene match: 12. Germline V gene lookup returns CDR1 LNHDA and CDR2 SQIVND (reference sequence). The CDR3 DNA is TGTGCCAGTAGGTCGCCTAGCGGGGAGAGGAGAGATACGCAGTATTTT. It yields the protein CASRSPSGERRDTQYF.

The chain combines TRBV15 with TRBJ1-2; TRBD1 might be the D (5 bases). Germline V CDR1 and CDR2: LNHNV, YYDKDF (reference sequence). This CDR3 spans 18 amino acids. V was trimmed by 0 bases and J by 4 bases, leaving 21 bases between them. The CDR3 loop is CATSREYGQRPLTYGYTF. The CDR3 bases are TGTGCCACCAGCAGAGAGTATGGACAAAGGCCCCTCACCTATGGCTACACCTTC.

The chain couples TRBV28 to TRBJ1-5, with D possibly TRBD1 on 6 matching bases. Between the trimmed V and J ends, which lost 10 bases and 5 bases, there was a span of 21 bases. Germline V gene sequence: CDR1 MDHEN, CDR2 SYDVKM. The CDR3 runs to 15 residues. CDR3 DNA: TGTGCCACCGCCGGGGGGCAGGGGAATCATCAGCCCCAGCATTTT. Its translation is CATAGGQGNHQPQHF.

The CDR3 loop is CATSLRPSWTVYSNQPQHF. CDR3 coding DNA: TGTGCCACCAGCCTTCGCCCAAGTTGGACAGTTTATAGCAATCAGCCCCAGCATTTT. This chain joins TRBV15 and TRBJ1-5; a weak D match, TRBD1 (6 bases). The CDR3 consists of 19 residues. Trimming pared 5 bases from V and 0 bases from J, leaving 23 bases between. Germline CDR1 LNHNV, CDR2 YYDKDF (reference sequence).

V usage is TRBV28 and J usage is TRBJ1-5; possible D gene TRBD1, 5 bases. CDR3 length: 14 amino acids. Looked up from germline, CDR1 is MDHEN and CDR2 is SYDVKM. With 4 bases removed from V and 3 bases from J, the gap between germline ends came to 10 bases. CDR3 region: CASSSGFINQPQHF. The CDR3 DNA reads as TGTGCCAGCAGTTCAGGGTTCATCAATCAGCCCCAGCATTTT.

V gene TRBV7-2 combines with J gene TRBJ2-5, with 9 bases matching TRBD1. TRBJ2-7 explains the end of the DNA better; the J call may be wrong. Germline-derived CDR1 and CDR2 are SGHTA and FQGNSA. CDR3 length equals 14 residues. This CDR3 reads CASSSTGGSYEQYF. The CDR3 DNA sequence: TGTGCCAGCAGCTCGACAGGGGGCTCCTACGAGCAGTACTTC.

The chain uses TRBV10-2 and TRBJ1-2, with D possibly matching TRBD1 (6 bases). With 0 bases removed from V and 8 bases from J, the gap between germline ends came to 16 bases. CDR1 and CDR2 from the germline V gene are WSHSY and SAAADI. This CDR3 is 15 amino acids long. CDR3: CASSESREGGQGYTF. DNA of the CDR3: TGCGCCAGCAGTGAGTCCCGGGAAGGGGGTCAGGGCTACACCTTC.

The chain carries TRBV21-1 and TRBJ2-2; the DNA was not compared with TRBD1, the D call given in the table. TRBV21-1 is shown as a pseudogene. The CDR3 length is 16 residues. The CDR3 DNA follows: TGTGCCAGCAGCCAACCCCAGGACAGGTCCACCGGGGAGCTGTTTTTT. Its protein product is CASSQPQDRSTGELFF.

The CDR3 region is CASSRATLAKNIQYF. The CDR3 DNA follows: TGTGCCAGCAGCAGAGCTACCCTAGCCAAAAACATTCAGTACTTC. This chain links TRBV5-8 with TRBJ2-4; D not resolved. V was shortened by 4 bases and J by 0 bases, with 11 bases between the two germline ends. CDR1 SGHTS and CDR2 YDEGEE come from the germline V gene. The CDR3 covers 15 residues.

This clone was seen only once. The rearrangement joins TRBV11-2 to TRBJ1-6; D is uncertain. The CDR3 is 13 residues long. Trimming removed 0 bases from V and 7 bases from J, with 4 bases in between. In germline, CDR1 is SGHAT, CDR2 FQNNGV. The CDR3 DNA is TGTGCCAGCAGCTTAGACAGGAATTCACCCCTCCACTTT. This encodes CASSLDRNSPLHF.

On this clone: The junction departs from germline at one end; a sequencing error may be responsible. V and J are TRBV7-9 and TRBJ1-2, with 9 bases aligning to TRBD1. The CDR3 runs to 12 residues. Germline V gene data show CDR1 as SEHNR and CDR2 as FQNEAQ (reference sequence). CDR3 loop: CSSSSGQGGYTF. DNA of the CDR3: TGTTCCAGCAGTTCAGGACAGGGGGGCTACACCTTC.

This clone showed up just once. The rearrangement links TRBV7-2 to TRBJ2-3, with a tentative D call TRBD2 (5 bases). Trimming removed 0 bases from V and 3 bases from J, with 7 bases in between. Germline V gene data show CDR1 as SGHTA and CDR2 as FQGNSA. The CDR3 is 14 amino acids. This CDR3 is CASSLALATDTQYF. The CDR3 DNA sequence: TGTGCCAGCAGCTTAGCCCTAGCAACAGATACGCAGTATTTT.

This clone has just one count. The chain carries TRBV5-1 and TRBJ1-4, with TRBD1 matching 7 bases. The CDR3 runs 16 residues. V dropped 2 bases and J dropped 7; count of bases not matched to a gene: 11. Germline V gives CDR1 SGHRS, CDR2 YFSETQ. The CDR3 nucleotides read TGCGCCAGCAGCTTCCCTACCGGGACAGTGGGTGAAAAACTGTTTTTT. It specifies CASSFPTGTVGEKLFF.

This clone was counted between two and nine times. This rearrangement joins TRBV11-2 to TRBJ1-6; D unclear. This CDR3 is 13 amino acids long. Germline CDR1 reads SGHAT; CDR2 reads FQNNGV. V lost 1 base, J lost 7 bases, and 5 bases lay in between. The CDR3 sequence: CASSLVRNSPLHF. CDR3 nucleotide sequence: TGTGCCAGCAGCTTAGTTCGGAATTCACCCCTCCACTTT.